Listed below are T cell receptor beta chains from one sample, sequenced in a study of vaccination effects on CD4 cells after COVID-19. Their recognized antigens are unknown. Sequenced by immunoSEQ multiplex PCR; TCRdb stores in-frame clones only, minus some. Among approximately 17,000 clones listed, under 70% were seen once. The source was CD4+ T cells from PBMCs cultured with SARS-CoV-2 spike peptides, collected after COVID-19 vaccination. The source is a human donor who received a COVID-19 vaccine. CDR3s include the opening cysteine and the closing phenylalanine or tryptophan. A D gene is named only where the DNA matches it firmly. Rows may omit the clone size; those that give it use once, few, many or a size class.

16	NA	TRBV6-4	TRBJ2-1	TRBD2	CASSDQPLAGANEQFF	TGTGCCAGCAGTGACCAGCCCCTAGCGGGGGCCAATGAGCAGTTCTTC
18	NA	TRBV24-1	TRBJ1-3	NA	CLSTSLNRRWRAGNTIYF	TGTTTATCCACCAGTTTGAATCGTAGGTGGAGGGCCGGAAACACCATATATTTT
11	NA	TRBV27	TRBJ2-1	NA	CASPLPTEQFF	TGTGCCTCACCTCTGCCCACCGAGCAGTTCTTC
14	few	TRBV30	TRBJ2-7	NA	CAWSGGLVPYEQYF	TGTGCCTGGAGTGGAGGGCTGGTCCCCTACGAGCAGTACTTC
15	NA	TRBV7-2	TRBJ1-6	NA	CASSATGTRNSPLHF	TGTGCCAGCAGCGCCACCGGGACGAGAAATTCACCCCTCCACTTT
18	once	TRBV6-1	TRBJ2-7	NA	CASSERVGQLFLGDEQYF	TGTGCCAGCAGTGAAAGGGTGGGGCAGTTGTTCCTGGGAGACGAGCAGTACTTC
15	NA	TRBV11-2	TRBJ2-7	TRBD2	CASRAGLAGGQEQYF	TGTGCCAGCAGGGCCGGACTAGCGGGAGGGCAGGAGCAGTACTTC
15	few	TRBV6-2/TRBV6-3	TRBJ1-2	NA	CASSYSIGHNYGYTF	TGTGCCAGCAGTTACTCGATCGGACACAACTATGGCTACACCTTC
13	NA	TRBV29-1	TRBJ1-1	TRBD1	CSAYNRGNTEAFF	TGCAGCGCCTACAACAGGGGGAACACTGAAGCTTTCTTT
21	few	TRBV4-1	TRBJ1-2	TRBD1	CASSQVETGGWGGRANYGYTF	TGCGCCAGCAGCCAAGTGGAGACAGGGGGATGGGGTGGCCGAGCTAACTATGGCTACACCTTC
14	NA	TRBV2	TRBJ1-5	NA	CASSVERGNQPQHF	TGTGCCAGCAGTGTAGAGCGGGGGAATCAGCCCCAGCATTTT
16	NA	TRBV10-3	TRBJ2-3	NA	CAIRIGGGAHTDTQYF	TGTGCCATCAGAATAGGTGGGGGAGCCCATACAGATACGCAGTATTTT
12	NA	TRBV19	TRBJ1-1	NA	CASSMTRTEAFF	TGTGCCAGTAGTATGACACGTACTGAAGCTTTCTTT
18	NA	TRBV5-1	TRBJ2-2	TRBD2	CASSPAKTSGSNTGELFF	TGCGCCAGCAGCCCCGCGAAAACTAGCGGATCGAACACCGGGGAGCTGTTTTTT
11	few	TRBV28	TRBJ1-1	NA	CASSFRRGAFF	TGTGCCAGCAGTTTCAGGCGGGGGGCTTTCTTT
16	NA	TRBV3-1/TRBV3-2	TRBJ2-7	TRBD2	CASSLKTSGRAYEQYF	TGTGCCAGCAGCCTAAAAACTAGCGGGAGGGCCTACGAGCAGTACTTC
13	NA	TRBV3-1/TRBV3-2	TRBJ2-4	TRBD2	CASSQDGGYIQYF	TGTGCCAGCAGCCAAGACGGGGGGTACATTCAGTACTTC
12	few	TRBV2	TRBJ1-2	TRBD1	CASSKDRDGYTF	TGTGCCAGCAGTAAAGACAGGGACGGCTACACCTTC
11	NA	TRBV5-6	TRBJ1-1	NA	CASSLDTEAFF	TGTGCCAGCAGCTTGGACACTGAAGCTTTCTTT
13	NA	TRBV2	TRBJ2-7	NA	CASSEYRTYEQYF	TGTGCCAGCAGTGAATACAGAACCTACGAGCAGTACTTC
14	NA	TRBV19	TRBJ1-3	NA	CATIDRFSGNTIYF	TGTGCCACCATCGACAGGTTCTCTGGAAACACCATATATTTT
14	few	TRBV7-9	TRBJ1-1	TRBD1	CASSAGQGNTEAFF	TGTGCCAGCAGCGCGGGACAGGGGAACACTGAAGCTTTCTTT
15	NA	TRBV19	TRBJ1-3	NA	CASSRQESSGNTIYF	TGTGCCAGTAGTCGACAGGAATCATCTGGAAACACCATATATTTT
12	NA	TRBV5-3	TRBJ1-6	NA	CARSRLCTPLHF	TGTGCCAGAAGCCGATTGTGCACACCCCTCCACTTT
14	few	TRBV19	TRBJ2-2	NA	CASSIDVGTGELFF	TGTGCCAGTAGTATCGACGTTGGCACCGGGGAGCTGTTTTTT
16	NA	TRBV5-1	TRBJ2-1	TRBD1	CASSLAGTGWVDEQFF	TGCGCCAGCAGCTTGGCCGGGACAGGCTGGGTGGATGAGCAGTTCTTC
15	NA	TRBV27	TRBJ1-6	NA	CASRRGGARNSPLHF	TGTGCCAGCCGAAGGGGGGGGGCGAGAAATTCACCCCTCCACTTT
14	NA	TRBV4-1	TRBJ2-5	NA	CASSQTSVGQTQYF	TGCGCCAGCAGCCAAACCTCGGTAGGACAGACCCAGTACTTC